These 10 T cell receptor beta chains share one sample of origin, sequenced in a study of cytomegalovirus exposure and HLA in healthy donors. Profiling relied on immunoSEQ multiplex PCR, and the TCRdb table lists in-frame clones only, not all of them. This table has tens of thousands of clones, approximately 92% appearing once. Sequenced sample: PBMCs. The source is a man younger than 35 in good health and CMV-seropositive.

The V and J genes are TRBV29-1 and TRBJ1-4; D gene uncertain. Germline V CDR1 and CDR2: SQVTM, ANQGSEA. With 6 bases removed from V and 8 bases from J, the gap between germline ends came to 16 bases. CDR3 length: 13 amino acids. For the CDR3, the DNA is TGCAGCGTATTCAGCGATTTTCACGAAAAACTGTTTTTT. Its protein product is CSVFSDFHEKLFF.

The V call is TRBV19, the J call TRBJ2-3; 9 positions agree with TRBD1. V was pared by 6 bases and J by 3 bases, with 7 bases of the junction left unmatched. The CDR3 totals 15 residues. Germline lookup yields CDR1 LNHDA and CDR2 SQIVND (reference sequence). This CDR3 reads CASSRTGVRTDTQYF. The CDR3 nucleotides read TGTGCCAGTAGCCGGACAGGGGTTCGGACAGATACGCAGTATTTT.

This chain joins TRBV30 and TRBJ2-6, with D maybe TRBD2 (5 bases). The V gene lost 1 base and the J gene lost 12 bases, with 19 bases spanning the gap. The CDR3 extends over 15 amino acids. Looked up from germline, CDR1 is GTSNPN and CDR2 is SVGIG (reference sequence). CDR3 loop: CAWSAIYGEGVVLTF. In DNA form, the CDR3 reads TGTGCCTGGAGTGCAATATACGGGGAAGGTGTCGTCCTGACTTTC.

The V gene is TRBV30, the J gene TRBJ1-5, with D maybe TRBD1 (6 bases). This CDR3 region has 13 residues. The germline V and J ends were trimmed by 6 bases and 2 bases, with 11 bases remaining between them. The germline CDR1 and CDR2 sequences are GTSNPN and SVGIG (reference sequence). The CDR3 here is CACTGQGNQPQHF. The CDR3 region has the DNA TGTGCCTGTACAGGGCAGGGCAATCAGCCCCAGCATTTT.

The J gene is TRBJ1-5, the V gene TRBV19, with D tentatively TRBD1 (6 bases). The germline V gene has CDR1 LNHDA and CDR2 SQIVND (reference sequence). The CDR3 sequence is 15 residues long. V lost 10 bases and J lost 3, with 19 bases in between. CDR3 region: CAISGGGRDNQPQHF. CDR3 bases: TGTGCCATTTCTGGGGGGGGCCGGGACAATCAGCCCCAGCATTTT.

The chain is built from TRBV7-9 and TRBJ2-1; TRBD1 matches at 7 bases. This CDR3 is 13 amino acids long. From germline, CDR1 is SEHNR and CDR2 FQNEAQ (reference sequence). V gave up 5 bases and J gave up 10 bases; unmatched junction bases: 8. The CDR3 DNA is TGTGCCAGCAGCAAAGGGGGCGGCATGGAGCAGTTCTTC. This gives the protein CASSKGGGMEQFF.

The V gene is TRBV6-4, the J gene TRBJ2-1; D is possibly TRBD2 (6 bases). The CDR3 sequence is 14 residues long. V lost 5 bases to trimming and J lost 2 bases, with 10 bases between them. Germline lookup yields CDR1 MRHNA and CDR2 SNTAGT. The CDR3 sequence: CASSREITYNEQFF. The CDR3 DNA sequence: TGTGCCAGCAGTCGGGAGATTACCTACAATGAGCAGTTCTTC.

This clone came up once. This CDR3 reads CASSYGTDPGYTF. The CDR3 bases are TGTGCCAGCAGTTATGGGACAGACCCTGGCTACACCTTC. This chain connects TRBV28 to TRBJ1-2; 7 bases match TRBD1. Trimming at V came to 4 bases and at J to 7 bases, leaving 6 bases not matched to a gene. From germline, CDR1 is MDHEN and CDR2 SYDVKM. The CDR3 loop spans 13 amino acids.

The chain carries TRBV6-6 and TRBJ2-7; the match to TRBD1 covers 8 bases. Germline V lookup: CDR1 MNHNY, CDR2 SVGAGI (reference sequence). The CDR3 consists of 13 residues. The V segment lost 4 bases and the J segment 4 bases; nucleotides outside the gene matches: 3. The CDR3 spells CASSWDRRYEQYF. CDR3 in DNA: TGTGCCAGCAGTTGGGACAGGAGATACGAGCAGTACTTC.

This clone turned up a few times. CDR3 sequence (DNA): TGTGCCATCGATAATGACAAAAACTACAATGAGCAGTTCTTC. It specifies CAIDNDKNYNEQFF. The V and J genes are TRBV28 and TRBJ2-1; D is unresolved. Germline V gene lookup returns CDR1 MDHEN and CDR2 SYDVKM. Trimming cost V 10 bases and J 3 bases, with 16 bases left between them. The CDR3 runs 14 residues. The full variable domain, its missing parts supplied by reference TRBV28 and TRBJ2-1, is DVKVTQSSRYLVKRTGEKVFLECVQDMDHENMFWYRQDPGLGLRLIYFSYDVKMKEKGDIPEGYSVSREKKERFSLILESASTNQTSMYLCAIDNDKNYNEQFFGPGTRLTVL.